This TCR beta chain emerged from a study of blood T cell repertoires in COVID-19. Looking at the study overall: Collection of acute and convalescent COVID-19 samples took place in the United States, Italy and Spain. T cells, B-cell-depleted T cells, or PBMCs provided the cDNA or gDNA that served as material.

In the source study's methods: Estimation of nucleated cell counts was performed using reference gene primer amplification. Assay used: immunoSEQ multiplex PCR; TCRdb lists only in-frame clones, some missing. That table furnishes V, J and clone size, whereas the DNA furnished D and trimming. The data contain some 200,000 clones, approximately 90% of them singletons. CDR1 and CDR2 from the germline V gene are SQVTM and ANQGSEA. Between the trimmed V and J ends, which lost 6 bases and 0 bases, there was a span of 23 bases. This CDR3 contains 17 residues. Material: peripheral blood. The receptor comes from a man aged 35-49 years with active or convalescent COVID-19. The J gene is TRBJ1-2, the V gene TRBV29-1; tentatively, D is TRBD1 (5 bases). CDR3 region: CSVGRGAALLANYGYTF. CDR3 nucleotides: TGCAGCGTCGGCCGCGGGGCAGCCCTCCTCGCTAACTATGGCTACACCTTC.